These T cell receptor beta chains were read from a single sample in a study of blood T cell repertoires in COVID-19. Assay used: immunoSEQ multiplex PCR; TCRdb lists only in-frame clones, some missing. This table has over 250,000 clones, 70% to 90% appearing once. Sequencing was carried out using peripheral blood. The receptors stem from a woman between 65 and 79 years old with acute or convalescent COVID-19. Each CDR3 is given with its conserved first and last residue.

j_gene | v_gene | CDR3aa
TRBJ1-1 | TRBV3-1/TRBV3-2 | CASSQEGQSNTEAFF
TRBJ2-5 | TRBV7-2 | CASSLGPSGGGQETQYF
TRBJ1-3 | TRBV3-1/TRBV3-2 | CASSADREDTIYF
TRBJ2-1 | TRBV9 | CASSSTSGGNEQFF
TRBJ2-1 | TRBV29-1 | CSGGQYNEQFF
TRBJ1-2 | TRBV27 | CASSSKSAGGYGYTF
TRBJ1-2 | TRBV5-1 | CASSFEPGTLYGYTF
TRBJ2-5 | TRBV6-1 | CASSEGQTETQYF
TRBJ2-5 | TRBV10-3 | CAISEPAGPAGETQYF
TRBJ2-2 | TRBV3-1/TRBV3-2 | CASSQGRTGRTGELFF
TRBJ1-5 | TRBV19 | CASRGDRSRGQPQHF
TRBJ1-3 | TRBV5-1 | CASTGQGAGNTIYF
TRBJ1-4 | TRBV5-4 | CASKIGGPTTNEKLFF
TRBJ1-4 | TRBV5-1 | CASSLRPREKLFF
TRBJ1-4 | TRBV2 | CASRFRGINEKLFF
TRBJ1-1 | TRBV5-1 | CASSTGTGSYTEAFF
TRBJ2-1 | TRBV11-2 | CASSLAGVNYYNEQFF
TRBJ2-7 | TRBV10-3 | CAMSRVGTGQANEQYF
TRBJ1-2 | TRBV18 | CASSPDINYGYTF
TRBJ1-1 | TRBV3-1/TRBV3-2 | CASSPRTGNTEAFF
TRBJ2-7 | TRBV12-3/TRBV12-4 | CASSTGYGEQYF
TRBJ1-4 | TRBV28 | CASSLRGPNEKLFF
TRBJ2-5 | TRBV4-2 | CASSPGQGAETQYF
TRBJ1-4 | TRBV2 | CASTGEREKLFF
TRBJ2-1 | TRBV5-1 | CASSTSGTALRNEQFF
TRBJ2-1 | TRBV5-8 | CASSFSSGYNEQFF
TRBJ2-1 | TRBV5-6 | CASSSLLEPSYNEQFF
TRBJ2-2 | TRBV7-9 | CASSLLVGELFF
TRBJ2-7 | TRBV6-5 | CASSYAEYPYEQYF
TRBJ1-6 | TRBV10-3 | CAISEVQGNSPLHF
TRBJ2-3 | TRBV5-1 | CASSLESRGGADTQYF
TRBJ2-1 | TRBV11-2 | CASSTYTGQGVRQFF
TRBJ1-1 | TRBV24-1 | CATSPGGAGNTEAFF
TRBJ1-2 | TRBV5-1 | CASSYDSYGYTF
TRBJ1-1 | TRBV5-1 | CASSLDTGITEAFF
TRBJ2-5 | TRBV20-1 | CSASLAGVGETQYF
TRBJ1-1 | TRBV2 | CASAGTANTEAFF
TRBJ1-1 | TRBV9 | CASSDGETEAFF
TRBJ1-6 | TRBV5-1 | CASSLAMGRDSPLHF
TRBJ2-3 | TRBV12-3/TRBV12-4 | CASSPAGGTQYF
TRBJ1-4 | TRBV2 | CASSGAGTGFEKLFF
TRBJ2-1 | TRBV27 | CASSLLAGGEEFF
TRBJ2-3 | TRBV4-1 | CASSRDRVADTQYF
TRBJ1-3 | TRBV30 | CAWSISSSGNTIYF
TRBJ1-3 | TRBV18 | CASSPVAQAGGNTIYF
TRBJ1-1 | TRBV12-3/TRBV12-4 | CASSPLVNTEAFF
TRBJ1-3 | TRBV4-1 | CASSQVSFSGNTIYF
TRBJ1-3 | TRBV4-1 | CASSQGQASGNTIYF
TRBJ2-3 | TRBV3-1/TRBV3-2 | CASTQRAGGTDTQYF
TRBJ1-5 | TRBV6-1 | CASSEWYGQPQHF
TRBJ1-6 | TRBV2 | CASSEGQGSSPLHF
TRBJ1-1 | TRBV12-3/TRBV12-4 | CASALGENTEAFF
TRBJ1-2 | TRBV19 | CASSQDKGYGYTF
TRBJ1-5 | TRBV9 | CASSVGEVSNQPQHF
TRBJ1-2 | TRBV19 | CASTDLGQANYGYTF